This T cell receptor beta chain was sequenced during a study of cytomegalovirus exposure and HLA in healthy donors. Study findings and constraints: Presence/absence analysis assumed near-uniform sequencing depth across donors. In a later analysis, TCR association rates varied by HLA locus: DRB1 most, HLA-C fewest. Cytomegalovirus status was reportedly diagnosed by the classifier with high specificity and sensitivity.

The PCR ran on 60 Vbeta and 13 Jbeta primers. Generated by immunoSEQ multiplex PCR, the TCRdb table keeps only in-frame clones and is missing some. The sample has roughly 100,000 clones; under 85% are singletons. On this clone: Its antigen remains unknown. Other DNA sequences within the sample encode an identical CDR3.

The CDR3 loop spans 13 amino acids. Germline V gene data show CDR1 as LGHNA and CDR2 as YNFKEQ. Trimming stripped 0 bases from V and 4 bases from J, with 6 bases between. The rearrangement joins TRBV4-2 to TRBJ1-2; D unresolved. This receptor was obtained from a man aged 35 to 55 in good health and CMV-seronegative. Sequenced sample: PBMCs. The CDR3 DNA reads TGTGCCAGCAGCCAAGATCGGGGCTATGGCTACACCTTC. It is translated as CASSQDRGYGYTF.